This TCR beta chain was sequenced for a study of graft-versus-host responses after intestinal transplantation (dated by TCRdb to the early 2020s). Regarding the study in general: Multivisceral, liver-intestinal, or isolated intestinal transplants were received by the recipients. Anti-thymocyte globulin induction was given to all recipients, followed by maintenance tacrolimus and steroids for approximately three years. After intestinal transplantation, graft-versus-host and host-versus-graft alloreactive T cell clones were followed in the graft, circulation and bone marrow using bulk TCR-beta CDR3 sequencing. To identify alloreactive clones, pre-transplant mixed lymphocyte reaction products were sequenced and then compared with unstimulated pre-transplant donor and recipient T cells. The cohort enrolled fewer than 25 intestinal transplant recipients including one retransplant, and a few patients lacking pretransplant specimens were excluded. A peak of at least 4% donor T cells among recipient peripheral blood mononuclear cells was the definition used for donor T cell macrochimerism. Samples from a few later patients were sequenced in-house on an Illumina MiSeq with MiXCR processing rather than by the commercial service. What the study reported, not specific to this receptor: Early after transplant, declines in HvG clones were associated with peak levels of circulating GvH clones. GvH clones were found in recipient bone marrow, and some of the GvH clones appeared earlier in ileal mucosa or blood, which is consistent with an intestinal mucosal origin. The conclusions were limited by the relatively low number and heterogeneity of the intestinal transplant patients. In patients with donor T cell macrochimerism, the allografts had high GvH to HvG T cell clonal ratios.

Relative to germline, V is 3 bases shorter and J is 2 bases shorter, with 7 bases between their ends. The germline V gene (reference sequence) sets CDR1 to MNHEY and CDR2 to SMNVEV. From the cysteine through the phenylalanine, the CDR3 covers 13 amino acids. Here the CDR3 DNA is all that survives: 39 bases in frame from base 1. Concerning this clone itself: There is no known antigen for this receptor. Base qualities are not provided; no much larger clone lies one nucleotide away.

Taken with the paper, the label for time point translates to: cells obtained before transplantation from donor or recipient. CD3+CD4+ and CD3+CD8+ populations were FACS-sorted from unstimulated pre-transplant donor and recipient cells taken from spleen or lymph nodes. Receptors were amplified or captured by the immunoSEQ multiplex PCR assay. For most patients, genomic DNA was isolated with the Qiagen DNeasy Blood and Tissue Kit and sent frozen to Adaptive Biotechnologies for TCR sequencing. For most patients, genomic DNA was subjected to high-throughput TCR-beta CDR3 sequencing by Adaptive Biotechnologies. The published analysis was carried out like this. Adaptive's ImmunoSEQ software was the source of the TCR sequencing data for 15 to 20 patients, while a few other patients were processed with MiXCR and VDJtools. CD4 versus CD8 sorting errors were corrected by removing sequences found in both subsets at a frequency ratio below 5:1. CDR3 nucleotide sequences shared by donor and recipient were removed because the origin of these sequences could not be assigned. At least 2-fold expansion over unstimulated cells and a minimum CFSE-low frequency of 0.002% (template counts) or 0.001% (read counts) were required for clones to be classified as alloreactive. A clone was considered mappable if detected in the sequenced pre-transplant spleen, lymph node, or MLR CFSE-low populations of the donor or recipient. The cumulative frequency of alloreactive clones was calculated as a percentage of all sequences, weighted by copy number. In its TCRdb copy, this immuneACCESS table keeps in-frame sequences only and misses some clones. Where compared with another copy, unresolved V genes explain less than half of these, and the others have no known cause. Clone size and V and J calls were adopted from that table, with D and trimming inferred from the DNA. The table for this sample lists around 70,000 clones; more than 70% of them were counted only once. The top ten clones comprise 2% to 3% of the sample.

The source was unstimulated CD8+ T cells sorted from spleen or lymph node cells, collected before intestinal transplant. This clonotype originated in a human donor who received an intestinal transplant. The chain uses TRBV27 and TRBJ1-2; the D gene cannot be resolved reliably. The CDR3 reads CASSFGQNYGYTF. The sequence in DNA is TGTGCCAGCAGTTTTGGGCAGAACTATGGCTACACCTTC.